The following is a TCR beta chain sequence with its context. This specimen belongs to a study of T-cell reconstitution after alpha-beta-depleted transplantation in children. Molecular barcoding with unique molecular identifiers was used for the TCRbeta library. TCRdb used MiXCR to reprocess the PCR reads, holding one entry per CDR3 protein. In the table there are about 610,000 distinct CDR3 sequences, about 10% of which are singletons. This specimen consisted of PBMCs from the stem cell graft donor, obtained from the stem cell graft. The clonotype comes from a human donor who donated a stem cell graft to a child with acute myeloid leukemia.

CDR3 coding DNA: TGTGCCAGCAGCCCTGGGGGGACTACTTACAATGAGCAGTTCTTC. This translates into CASSPGGTTYNEQFF. The chain carries TRBV7-6 and TRBJ2-1; the match to TRBD2 covers 7 bases. The J segment lost 4 bases and the V segment lost 5 bases, leaving 8 bases of the junction unmatched. Germline V lookup: CDR1 SGHVS, CDR2 FNYEAQ. This CDR3 spans 15 amino acids. Supplemented by reference TRBV7-6 and TRBJ2-1, the full variable domain reads GAGVSQSPRYKVTKRGQDVALRCDPISGHVSLYWYRQALGQGPEFLTYFNYEAQQDKSGLPNDRFSAERPEGSISTLTIQRTEQRDSAMYRCASSPGGTTYNEQFFGPGTRLTVL.